The rows below give T cell receptor beta chains drawn from one sample of a study of CD8 T cells in Susac syndrome. One entry per CDR3 protein, called by TCRdb with MiXCR from the immunoSEQ multiplex PCR reads. This table holds 180,000 or so distinct CDR3 sequences, approximately 95% found once. Sequencing was carried out using CD4+ T cells from PBMCs. These receptors all come from a human donor in good health. Each CDR3 is given with its conserved first and last residue. D genes are given only for firm matches. For some rows the clone size is stated as once, few or many, or as a class when expanded; others skip it.

D gene: .; V gene: TRBV24-1; J gene: TRBJ2-3; clone size: .; CDR3 protein: CATSDLDRPTDTQYF; CDR3 DNA: TGTGCCACCAGTGATTTGGACAGACCGACAGATACGCAGTATTTT
D gene: .; V gene: TRBV30; J gene: TRBJ2-5; clone size: .; CDR3 protein: CAWSVLRSQETQYF; CDR3 DNA: TGTGCCTGGAGTGTACTACGGAGCCAAGAGACCCAGTACTTC
D gene: .; V gene: TRBV16; J gene: TRBJ2-5; clone size: .; CDR3 protein: CASSPRGGQTLQETQYF; CDR3 DNA: TGTGCCAGCAGCCCTCGGGGCGGGCAAACCCTCCAAGAGACCCAGTACTTC
D gene: .; V gene: TRBV20-1; J gene: TRBJ2-2; clone size: .; CDR3 protein: CSARPRAGPGELFF; CDR3 DNA: TGCAGTGCGCGCCCTAGGGCAGGACCCGGGGAGCTGTTTTTT
D gene: TRBD2; V gene: TRBV29-1; J gene: TRBJ2-2; clone size: .; CDR3 protein: CSVDPSGMNTGELFF; CDR3 DNA: TGCAGCGTTGATCCTAGCGGGATGAACACCGGGGAGCTGTTTTTT
D gene: .; V gene: TRBV28; J gene: TRBJ1-1; clone size: .; CDR3 protein: CASIAPDRTTEAFF; CDR3 DNA: TGTGCCAGCATCGCTCCAGACCGAACAACTGAAGCTTTCTTT
D gene: .; V gene: TRBV28; J gene: TRBJ1-5; clone size: .; CDR3 protein: CASSLIPTWSNQPQHF; CDR3 DNA: TGTGCCAGCAGTTTAATCCCCACATGGAGCAATCAGCCCCAGCATTTT
D gene: .; V gene: TRBV29-1; J gene: TRBJ1-3; clone size: .; CDR3 protein: CSVGGSSGNTIYF; CDR3 DNA: TGCAGCGTTGGGGGATCATCTGGAAACACCATATATTTT
D gene: TRBD2; V gene: TRBV7-8; J gene: TRBJ2-2; clone size: once; CDR3 protein: CASSTRQGAGGGDTGELFF; CDR3 DNA: TGTGCCAGCAGCACCCGACAGGGAGCGGGAGGGGGCGACACCGGGGAGCTGTTTTTT
D gene: .; V gene: TRBV12-3/TRBV12-4; J gene: TRBJ1-1; clone size: .; CDR3 protein: CASSFQSGSTEAFF; CDR3 DNA: TGTGCCAGCAGTTTTCAGTCCGGGTCCACTGAAGCTTTCTTT
D gene: .; V gene: TRBV7-3; J gene: TRBJ2-3; clone size: .; CDR3 protein: CASSLSGLHTDTQYF; CDR3 DNA: TGTGCCAGCAGCTTATCGGGACTTCACACAGATACGCAGTATTTT
D gene: .; V gene: TRBV5-4; J gene: TRBJ2-1; clone size: .; CDR3 protein: CASSSGGTDPYNEQFF; CDR3 DNA: TGTGCCAGCAGCTCTGGAGGGACGGACCCCTACAATGAGCAGTTCTTC
D gene: .; V gene: TRBV4-1; J gene: TRBJ2-3; clone size: .; CDR3 protein: CASSQRETDTQYF; CDR3 DNA: TGCGCCAGCAGCCAGCGGGAAACAGATACGCAGTATTTT
D gene: TRBD1; V gene: TRBV28; J gene: TRBJ2-7; clone size: .; CDR3 protein: CASSLDPRTGGYEQYF; CDR3 DNA: TGTGCCAGCAGTTTAGACCCCCGGACAGGGGGTTACGAGCAGTACTTC
D gene: .; V gene: TRBV7-2; J gene: TRBJ2-1; clone size: .; CDR3 protein: CASSLYRALPYNEQFF; CDR3 DNA: TGTGCCAGCAGCTTATACCGGGCTTTACCCTACAATGAGCAGTTCTTC
D gene: .; V gene: TRBV29-1; J gene: TRBJ2-5; clone size: .; CDR3 protein: CSVEDRQFQETQYF; CDR3 DNA: TGCAGCGTTGAAGACCGACAGTTCCAAGAGACCCAGTACTTC
D gene: .; V gene: TRBV15; J gene: TRBJ1-2; clone size: .; CDR3 protein: CATSRVRGAGGYTF; CDR3 DNA: TGTGCCACCAGCAGAGTACGGGGGGCGGGTGGCTACACCTTC
D gene: .; V gene: TRBV29-1; J gene: TRBJ1-1; clone size: .; CDR3 protein: CSGCSTQVNTEAFF; CDR3 DNA: TGCAGCGGATGTTCGACCCAAGTGAACACTGAAGCTTTCTTT
D gene: TRBD1; V gene: TRBV24-1; J gene: TRBJ2-5; clone size: few; CDR3 protein: CATSDPGTGKETQYF; CDR3 DNA: TGTGCCACCAGTGACCCCGGGACAGGGAAAGAGACCCAGTACTTC
D gene: .; V gene: TRBV23-1; J gene: TRBJ2-1; clone size: .; CDR3 protein: CASSIGGSSHNEQFF; CDR3 DNA: TGCGCCAGCAGCATAGGGGGGAGTTCCCACAATGAGCAGTTCTTC
D gene: .; V gene: TRBV20-1; J gene: TRBJ2-7; clone size: .; CDR3 protein: CSARGTGQSYEQYF; CDR3 DNA: TGCAGTGCTAGAGGGACGGGACAATCCTACGAGCAGTACTTC
D gene: TRBD1; V gene: TRBV24-1; J gene: TRBJ1-2; clone size: .; CDR3 protein: CATSAEGQGARAGGYTF; CDR3 DNA: TGTGCCACCAGCGCAGAGGGGCAGGGGGCGAGAGCTGGTGGCTACACCTTC
D gene: TRBD2; V gene: TRBV7-2; J gene: TRBJ2-1; clone size: .; CDR3 protein: CASSLALAGGEQFF; CDR3 DNA: TGTGCCAGCAGCTTAGCACTAGCGGGAGGCGAGCAGTTCTTC
D gene: .; V gene: TRBV28; J gene: TRBJ1-5; clone size: .; CDR3 protein: CASSRTFLRGNQPQHF; CDR3 DNA: TGTGCCAGCAGCCGGACCTTCTTACGGGGAAATCAGCCCCAGCATTTT
D gene: TRBD1; V gene: TRBV30; J gene: TRBJ1-1; clone size: .; CDR3 protein: CAWSPDRYTEAFF; CDR3 DNA: TGTGCCTGGAGTCCGGACAGGTACACTGAAGCTTTCTTT
D gene: TRBD2; V gene: TRBV20-1; J gene: TRBJ2-1; clone size: .; CDR3 protein: CSARPGRVTYNEQFF; CDR3 DNA: TGCAGTGCTAGGCCCGGGAGGGTTACCTACAATGAGCAGTTCTTC
D gene: .; V gene: TRBV29-1; J gene: TRBJ1-5; clone size: .; CDR3 protein: CSVEISNQPQHF; CDR3 DNA: TGCAGCGTGGAGATTAGCAATCAGCCCCAACATTTT
D gene: .; V gene: TRBV18; J gene: TRBJ2-2; clone size: .; CDR3 protein: CASSPRREYNTGELFF; CDR3 DNA: TGTGCCAGCTCACCCCGACGGGAATATAACACCGGGGAGCTGTTTTTT
D gene: .; V gene: TRBV5-1; J gene: TRBJ1-1; clone size: .; CDR3 protein: CASSLREGDTEAFF; CDR3 DNA: TGCGCCAGCAGCTTGAGGGAGGGGGACACTGAAGCTTTCTTT
D gene: .; V gene: TRBV5-4; J gene: TRBJ2-7; clone size: .; CDR3 protein: CASSTGLNYEQYF; CDR3 DNA: TGTGCCAGCAGCACGGGACTTAACTACGAGCAGTACTTC
D gene: .; V gene: TRBV20-1; J gene: TRBJ1-1; clone size: once; CDR3 protein: CSAGGAVNTEAFF; CDR3 DNA: TGCAGTGCGGGAGGGGCAGTGAACACTGAAGCTTTCTTT
D gene: .; V gene: TRBV5-6; J gene: TRBJ2-1; clone size: .; CDR3 protein: CASSLGTHEFF; CDR3 DNA: TGTGCCAGCAGCTTGGGTACTCACGAGTTCTTC
D gene: .; V gene: TRBV27; J gene: TRBJ1-2; clone size: .; CDR3 protein: CASSLRSAKGYGYTF; CDR3 DNA: TGTGCCAGCAGTTTAAGATCGGCGAAGGGCTATGGCTACACCTTC
D gene: .; V gene: TRBV29-1; J gene: TRBJ2-1; clone size: .; CDR3 protein: CSSRTYNEQFF; CDR3 DNA: TGCAGCTCCCGAACCTACAATGAGCAGTTCTTC
D gene: TRBD1; V gene: TRBV29-1; J gene: TRBJ1-1; clone size: .; CDR3 protein: CSESQGVNTEAFF; CDR3 DNA: TGCAGCGAATCACAGGGGGTGAACACTGAAGCTTTCTTT
D gene: TRBD1; V gene: TRBV27; J gene: TRBJ1-2; clone size: .; CDR3 protein: CASSPRDRAGYTF; CDR3 DNA: TGTGCCAGCAGTCCCCGGGACAGGGCTGGCTACACCTTC
D gene: .; V gene: TRBV7-2; J gene: TRBJ2-3; clone size: .; CDR3 protein: CASRILGATDTQYF; CDR3 DNA: TGTGCCAGCAGAATACTAGGAGCCACAGATACGCAGTATTTT
D gene: .; V gene: TRBV5-1; J gene: TRBJ2-5; clone size: .; CDR3 protein: CASSLNGETQYF; CDR3 DNA: TGCGCCAGCAGCTTGAACGGAGAGACCCAGTACTTC
D gene: TRBD2; V gene: TRBV20-1; J gene: TRBJ2-7; clone size: .; CDR3 protein: CSAPGLKSNEQYF; CDR3 DNA: TGCAGTGCTCCGGGACTAAAGTCCAACGAGCAGTACTTC
D gene: TRBD2; V gene: TRBV7-2; J gene: TRBJ2-1; clone size: .; CDR3 protein: CASSPRTSGVEQFF; CDR3 DNA: TGTGCCAGCAGCCCCCGGACTAGCGGGGTTGAGCAGTTCTTC
D gene: .; V gene: TRBV20-1; J gene: TRBJ2-3; clone size: .; CDR3 protein: CSARDWQGGTSDTQYF; CDR3 DNA: TGCAGTGCTAGAGATTGGCAAGGGGGGACCTCAGATACGCAGTATTTT
D gene: .; V gene: TRBV7-9; J gene: TRBJ2-1; clone size: .; CDR3 protein: CASSFGYEQFF; CDR3 DNA: TGTGCCAGCAGCTTCGGGTATGAGCAGTTCTTC
D gene: .; V gene: TRBV6-2/TRBV6-3; J gene: TRBJ2-7; clone size: .; CDR3 protein: CAGQKAGTTYEQYF; CDR3 DNA: TGTGCCGGACAGAAAGCGGGTACTACCTACGAGCAGTACTTC
D gene: .; V gene: TRBV12-3/TRBV12-4; J gene: TRBJ2-3; clone size: .; CDR3 protein: CASSYRDTQYF; CDR3 DNA: TGTGCCAGCAGTTATCGAGATACGCAGTATTTT
D gene: .; V gene: TRBV12-3/TRBV12-4; J gene: TRBJ2-5; clone size: .; CDR3 protein: CASSLLGRLMETQYF; CDR3 DNA: TGTGCCAGCAGTTTACTAGGCAGATTGATGGAGACCCAGTACTTC
D gene: .; V gene: TRBV3-1; J gene: TRBJ1-1; clone size: .; CDR3 protein: CASSQPGPNTEAFF; CDR3 DNA: TGTGCCAGCAGCCAACCTGGACCTAACACTGAAGCTTTCTTT
D gene: .; V gene: TRBV30; J gene: TRBJ1-2; clone size: .; CDR3 protein: CAWSVRRIHGYTF; CDR3 DNA: TGTGCCTGGAGTGTACGGAGAATCCATGGCTACACCTTC
D gene: TRBD1; V gene: TRBV6-5; J gene: TRBJ1-5; clone size: .; CDR3 protein: CASKSDRGLWQPQHF; CDR3 DNA: TGTGCCAGCAAGTCCGACAGGGGGCTCTGGCAGCCCCAGCATTTT
D gene: .; V gene: TRBV12-3/TRBV12-4; J gene: TRBJ2-1; clone size: .; CDR3 protein: CASSRSGPEGNEQFF; CDR3 DNA: TGTGCCAGCAGCCGCTCGGGGCCCGAAGGTAATGAGCAGTTCTTC
D gene: TRBD1; V gene: TRBV9; J gene: TRBJ2-2; clone size: .; CDR3 protein: CASSFQGATGELFF; CDR3 DNA: TGTGCCAGCAGCTTTCAGGGGGCCACCGGGGAGCTGTTTTTT
D gene: TRBD2; V gene: TRBV5-4; J gene: TRBJ2-3; clone size: .; CDR3 protein: CASSLKLAGEDTQYF; CDR3 DNA: TGTGCCAGCAGCTTGAAACTAGCGGGAGAAGATACGCAGTATTTT
D gene: .; V gene: TRBV12-3/TRBV12-4; J gene: TRBJ2-2; clone size: .; CDR3 protein: CASSFSSAGELFF; CDR3 DNA: TGTGCCAGCAGTTTCTCTAGCGCCGGGGAGCTGTTTTTT
D gene: .; V gene: TRBV29-1; J gene: TRBJ1-1; clone size: .; CDR3 protein: CSGSPTTTEAFF; CDR3 DNA: TGCAGCGGTTCGCCCACTACCACTGAAGCTTTCTTT
D gene: TRBD1; V gene: TRBV23-1; J gene: TRBJ2-5; clone size: .; CDR3 protein: CASGTGGLETQYF; CDR3 DNA: TGCGCCAGCGGGACAGGGGGCTTAGAGACCCAGTACTTC
D gene: .; V gene: TRBV30; J gene: TRBJ1-1; clone size: .; CDR3 protein: CAWELLNTEAFF; CDR3 DNA: TGTGCCTGGGAACTGCTGAACACTGAAGCTTTCTTT
D gene: TRBD1; V gene: TRBV20-1; J gene: TRBJ1-5; clone size: .; CDR3 protein: CSAHRGDQPQHF; CDR3 DNA: TGCAGTGCGCACAGGGGAGACCAGCCCCAGCATTTT
D gene: .; V gene: TRBV20-1; J gene: TRBJ1-1; clone size: .; CDR3 protein: CSASHPITEAFF; CDR3 DNA: TGCAGTGCTAGTCATCCGATCACTGAAGCTTTCTTT
D gene: .; V gene: TRBV28; J gene: TRBJ1-5; clone size: .; CDR3 protein: CASAMIGNSNQPQHF; CDR3 DNA: TGTGCCAGCGCCATGATTGGGAATAGCAATCAGCCCCAGCATTTT
D gene: .; V gene: TRBV3-1; J gene: TRBJ2-1; clone size: .; CDR3 protein: CASSLSWNEQFF; CDR3 DNA: TGTGCCAGCAGCCTGAGCTGGAATGAGCAGTTCTTC